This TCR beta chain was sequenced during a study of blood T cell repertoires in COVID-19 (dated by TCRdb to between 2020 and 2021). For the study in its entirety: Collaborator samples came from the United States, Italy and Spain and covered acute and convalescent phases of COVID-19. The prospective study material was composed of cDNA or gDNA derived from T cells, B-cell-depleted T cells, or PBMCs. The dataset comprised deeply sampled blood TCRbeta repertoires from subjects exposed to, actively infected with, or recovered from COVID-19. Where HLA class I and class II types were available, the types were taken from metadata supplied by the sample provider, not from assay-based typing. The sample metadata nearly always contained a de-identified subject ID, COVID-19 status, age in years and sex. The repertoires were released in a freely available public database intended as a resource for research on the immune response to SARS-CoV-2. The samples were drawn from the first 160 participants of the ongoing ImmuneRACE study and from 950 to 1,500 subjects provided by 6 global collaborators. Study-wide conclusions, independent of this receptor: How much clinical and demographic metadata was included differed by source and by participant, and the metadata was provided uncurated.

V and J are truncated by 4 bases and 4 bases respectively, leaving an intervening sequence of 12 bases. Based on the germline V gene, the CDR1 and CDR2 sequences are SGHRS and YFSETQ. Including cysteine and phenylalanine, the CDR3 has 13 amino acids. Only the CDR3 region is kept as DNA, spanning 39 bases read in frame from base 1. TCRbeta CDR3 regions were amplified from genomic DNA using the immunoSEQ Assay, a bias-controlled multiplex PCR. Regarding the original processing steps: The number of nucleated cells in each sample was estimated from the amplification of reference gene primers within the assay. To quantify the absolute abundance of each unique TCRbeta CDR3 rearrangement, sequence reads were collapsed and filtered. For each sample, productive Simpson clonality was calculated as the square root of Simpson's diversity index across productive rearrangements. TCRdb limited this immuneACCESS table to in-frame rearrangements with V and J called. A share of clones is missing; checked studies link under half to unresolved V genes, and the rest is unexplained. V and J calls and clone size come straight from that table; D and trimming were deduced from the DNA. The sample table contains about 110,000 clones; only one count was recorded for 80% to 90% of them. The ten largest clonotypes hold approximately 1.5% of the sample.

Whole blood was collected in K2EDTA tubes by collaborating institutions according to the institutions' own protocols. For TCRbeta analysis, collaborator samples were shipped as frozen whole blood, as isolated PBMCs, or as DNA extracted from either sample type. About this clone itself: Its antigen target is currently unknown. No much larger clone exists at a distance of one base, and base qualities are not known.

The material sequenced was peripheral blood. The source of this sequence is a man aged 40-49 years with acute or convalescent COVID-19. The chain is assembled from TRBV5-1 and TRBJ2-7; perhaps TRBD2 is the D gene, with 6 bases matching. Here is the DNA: TGCGCCAGCAGCCGGGACTTAAGGTACGAGCAGTACTTC. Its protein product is CASSRDLRYEQYF.